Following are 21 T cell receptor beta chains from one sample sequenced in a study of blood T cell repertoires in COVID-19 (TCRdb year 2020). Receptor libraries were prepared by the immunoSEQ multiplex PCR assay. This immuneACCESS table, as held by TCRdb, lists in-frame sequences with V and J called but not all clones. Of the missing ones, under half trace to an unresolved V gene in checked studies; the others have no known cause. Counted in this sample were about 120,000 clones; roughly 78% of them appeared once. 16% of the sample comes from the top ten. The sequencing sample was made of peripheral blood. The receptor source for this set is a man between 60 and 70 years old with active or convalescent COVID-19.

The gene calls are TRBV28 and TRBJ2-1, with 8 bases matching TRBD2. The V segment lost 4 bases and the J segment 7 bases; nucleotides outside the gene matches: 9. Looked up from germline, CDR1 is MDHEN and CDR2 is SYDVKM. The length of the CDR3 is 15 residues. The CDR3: CASSSSGTRGNEQFF. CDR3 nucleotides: TGTGCCAGCAGTTCCTCCGGGACTAGAGGGAATGAGCAGTTCTTC.

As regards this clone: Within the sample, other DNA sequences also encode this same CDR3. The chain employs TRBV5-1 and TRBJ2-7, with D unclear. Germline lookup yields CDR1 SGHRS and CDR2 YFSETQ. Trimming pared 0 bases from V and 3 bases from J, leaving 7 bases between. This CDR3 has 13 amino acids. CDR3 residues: CASSLASGYEQYF. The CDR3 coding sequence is TGCGCCAGCAGCTTGGCCTCCGGCTACGAGCAGTACTTC.

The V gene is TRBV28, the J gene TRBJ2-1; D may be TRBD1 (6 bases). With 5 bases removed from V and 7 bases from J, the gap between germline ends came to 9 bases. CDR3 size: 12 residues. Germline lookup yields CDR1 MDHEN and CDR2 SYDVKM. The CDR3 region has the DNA TGTGCCAGCAGTCCTCAGGGGAATGAGCAGTTCTTC. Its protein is CASSPQGNEQFF.

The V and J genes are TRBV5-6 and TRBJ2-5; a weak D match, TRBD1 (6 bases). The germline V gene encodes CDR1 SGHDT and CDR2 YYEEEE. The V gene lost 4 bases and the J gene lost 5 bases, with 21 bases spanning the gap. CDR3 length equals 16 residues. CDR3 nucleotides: TGTGCCAGCAGCCCAGAGCCCGGGACAATTTTGGAGACCCAGTACTTC. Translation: CASSPEPGTILETQYF.

The CDR3 loop is CASSIALAYEQYF. Here the CDR3 DNA reads TGTGCCAGTAGTATAGCTCTAGCCTACGAGCAGTACTTC. The chain links TRBV19 to TRBJ2-7, with D unclear. The ends were cut back, 1 base at V and 2 bases at J, with 6 bases in the middle. CDR3 length equals 13 residues. CDR1 LNHDA and CDR2 SQIVND come from the germline V gene (reference sequence).

As DNA, the CDR3 is TGTGCCAGCAGCCAAGCGACTACCTCCGGAGAGACCCAGTACTTC. This gives the protein CASSQATTSGETQYF. V usage is TRBV14 and J usage is TRBJ2-5; a possible D gene is TRBD2 (5 bases). Trimming took 1 base from V and 4 from J, leaving 13 bases between them. The CDR3 runs to 15 residues. Germline lookup yields CDR1 SGHDN and CDR2 FVKESK.

The CDR3 sequence: CASSPGQVTTSTNEKLFF. CDR3 DNA: TGCGCCAGCAGTCCAGGACAGGTCACTACCTCAACTAATGAAAAACTGTTTTTT. The chain couples TRBV5-1 to TRBJ1-4; 7 positions match TRBD1. The ends lost 5 bases at V and 0 bases at J; junction bases unmatched: 13. This CDR3 spans 18 amino acids. The germline V gene encodes CDR1 SGHRS and CDR2 YFSETQ.

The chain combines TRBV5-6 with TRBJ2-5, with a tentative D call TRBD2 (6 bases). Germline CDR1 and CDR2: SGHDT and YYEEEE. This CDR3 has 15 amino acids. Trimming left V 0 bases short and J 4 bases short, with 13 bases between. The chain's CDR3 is CASSLEGLARETQYF. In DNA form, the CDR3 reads TGTGCCAGCAGCTTGGAGGGCCTAGCGAGAGAGACCCAGTACTTC.

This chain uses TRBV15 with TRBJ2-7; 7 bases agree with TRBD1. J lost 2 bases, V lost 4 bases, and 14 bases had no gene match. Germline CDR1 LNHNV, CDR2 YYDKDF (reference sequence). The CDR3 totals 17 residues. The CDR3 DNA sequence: TGTGCCACCAGCACGCTTACCGGGACAGATTTTACCTACGAGCAGTACTTC. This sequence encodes CATSTLTGTDFTYEQYF.

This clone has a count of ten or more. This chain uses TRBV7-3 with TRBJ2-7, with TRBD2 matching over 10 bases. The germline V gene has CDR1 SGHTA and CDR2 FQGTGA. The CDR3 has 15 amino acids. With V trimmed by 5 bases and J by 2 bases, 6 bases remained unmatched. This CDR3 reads CASSLGLASPYEQYF. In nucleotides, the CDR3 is TGTGCCAGCAGCCTGGGACTAGCGTCCCCCTACGAGCAGTACTTC.

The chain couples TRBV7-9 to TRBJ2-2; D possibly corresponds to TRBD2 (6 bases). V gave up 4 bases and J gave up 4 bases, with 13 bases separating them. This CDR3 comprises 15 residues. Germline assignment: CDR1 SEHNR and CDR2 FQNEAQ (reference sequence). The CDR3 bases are TGTGCCAGCAGCTGGAGCACGGGAGTCACCGGGGAGCTGTTTTTT. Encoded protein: CASSWSTGVTGELFF.

The CDR3 here is CAGQRIDGKLFF. DNA for the CDR3: TGTGCCGGACAGAGGATCGACGGAAAACTGTTTTTT. The chain employs TRBV28 and TRBJ1-4, with D perhaps matching TRBD1 (6 bases). Germline V gives CDR1 MDHEN, CDR2 SYDVKM. This CDR3 is 12 amino acids long. Trimming left V 11 bases short and J 10 bases short, with 17 bases between.

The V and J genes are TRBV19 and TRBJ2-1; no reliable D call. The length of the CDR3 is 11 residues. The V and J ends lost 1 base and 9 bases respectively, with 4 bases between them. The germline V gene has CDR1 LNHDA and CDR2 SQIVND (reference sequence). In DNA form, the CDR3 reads TGTGCCAGTAGTATAGGCGGTGAGCAGTTCTTC. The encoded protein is CASSIGGEQFF.

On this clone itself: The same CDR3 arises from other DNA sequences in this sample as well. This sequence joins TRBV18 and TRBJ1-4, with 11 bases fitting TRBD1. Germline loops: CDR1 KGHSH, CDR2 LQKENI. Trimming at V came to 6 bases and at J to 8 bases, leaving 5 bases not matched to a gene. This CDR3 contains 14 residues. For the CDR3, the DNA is TGTGCCAGCTCGCCAGGACAGGGGGCGGAAAAACTGTTTTTT. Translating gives CASSPGQGAEKLFF.

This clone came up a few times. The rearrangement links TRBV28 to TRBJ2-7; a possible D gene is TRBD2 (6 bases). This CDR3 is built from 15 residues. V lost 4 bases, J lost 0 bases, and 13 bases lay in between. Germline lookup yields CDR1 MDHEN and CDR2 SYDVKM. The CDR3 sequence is CASSSGGLDSYEQYF. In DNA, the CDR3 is TGTGCCAGCAGTTCTGGGGGACTTGACTCCTACGAGCAGTACTTC.

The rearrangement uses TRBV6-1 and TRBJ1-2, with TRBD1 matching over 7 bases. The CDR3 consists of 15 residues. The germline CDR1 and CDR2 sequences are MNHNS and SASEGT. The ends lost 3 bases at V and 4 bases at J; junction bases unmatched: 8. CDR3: CASSDGGQRSYGYTF. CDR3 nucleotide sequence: TGTGCCAGCAGTGATGGGGGACAGCGCTCCTATGGCTACACCTTC.

The CDR3 loop is CASSWDRSLGNEQFF. CDR3 DNA sequence: TGTGCCAGCAGCTGGGACAGAAGTTTAGGGAATGAGCAGTTCTTC. The chain is built from TRBV7-9 and TRBJ2-1; 7 bases align to TRBD1. V gave up 4 bases and J gave up 7 bases; unmatched junction bases: 10. The germline gives CDR1 SEHNR, CDR2 FQNEAQ (reference sequence). The CDR3 runs 15 residues.

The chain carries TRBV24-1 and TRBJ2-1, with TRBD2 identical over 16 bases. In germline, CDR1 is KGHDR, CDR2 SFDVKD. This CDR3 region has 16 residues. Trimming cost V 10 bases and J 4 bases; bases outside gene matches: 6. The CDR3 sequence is CATGTSGRAGYNEQFF. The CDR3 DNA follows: TGTGCCACGGGGACTAGCGGGAGGGCCGGGTACAATGAGCAGTTCTTC.

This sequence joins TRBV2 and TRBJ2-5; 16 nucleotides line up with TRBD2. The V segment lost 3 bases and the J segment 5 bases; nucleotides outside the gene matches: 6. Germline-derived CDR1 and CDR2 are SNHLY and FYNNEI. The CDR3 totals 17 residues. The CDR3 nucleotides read TGTGCCAGCAGTGATGGGACTAGCGGGAGGGCCGACGAGACCCAGTACTTC. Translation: CASSDGTSGRADETQYF.

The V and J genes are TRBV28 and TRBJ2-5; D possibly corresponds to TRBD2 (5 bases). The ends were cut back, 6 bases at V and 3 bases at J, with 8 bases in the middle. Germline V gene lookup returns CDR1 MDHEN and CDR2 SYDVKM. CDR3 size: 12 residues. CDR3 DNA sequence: TGTGCCAGCAGGTTGCGGGAAGAGACCCAGTACTTC. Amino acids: CASRLREETQYF. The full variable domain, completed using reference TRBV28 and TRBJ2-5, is DVKVTQSSRYLVKRTGEKVFLECVQDMDHENMFWYRQDPGLGLRLIYFSYDVKMKEKGDIPEGYSVSREKKERFSLILESASTNQTSMYLCASRLREETQYFGPGTRLLVL.

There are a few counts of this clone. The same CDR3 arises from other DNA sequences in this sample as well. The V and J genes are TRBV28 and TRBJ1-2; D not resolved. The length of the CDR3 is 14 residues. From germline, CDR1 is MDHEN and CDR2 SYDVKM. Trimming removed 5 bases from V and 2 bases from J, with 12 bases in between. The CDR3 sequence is CASSLSGQNYGYTF. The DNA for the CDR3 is TGTGCCAGCAGTCTTTCAGGTCAGAACTATGGCTACACCTTC.